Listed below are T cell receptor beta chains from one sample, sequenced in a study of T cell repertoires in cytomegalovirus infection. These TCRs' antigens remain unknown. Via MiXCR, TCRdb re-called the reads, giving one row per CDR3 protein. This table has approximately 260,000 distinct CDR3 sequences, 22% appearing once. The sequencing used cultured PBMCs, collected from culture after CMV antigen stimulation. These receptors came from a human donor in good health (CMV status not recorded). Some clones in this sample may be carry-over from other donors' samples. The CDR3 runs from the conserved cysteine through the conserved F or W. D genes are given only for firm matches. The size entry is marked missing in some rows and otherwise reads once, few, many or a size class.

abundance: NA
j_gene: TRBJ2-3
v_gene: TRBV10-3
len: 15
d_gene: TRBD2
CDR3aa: CAISDSSGSADTQYF
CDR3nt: TGTGCCATCAGTGATTCTAGCGGGAGTGCAGATACGCAGTATTTT

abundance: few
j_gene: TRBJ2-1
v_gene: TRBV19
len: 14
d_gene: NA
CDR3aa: CASSPLDQRDEQFF
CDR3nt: TGTGCCAGTAGTCCACTTGACCAGAGGGATGAGCAGTTCTTC

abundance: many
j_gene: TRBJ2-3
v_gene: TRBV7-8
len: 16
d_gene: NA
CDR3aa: CASSLRAVTSTDTQYF
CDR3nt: TGTGCCAGCAGCTTAAGAGCGGTCACTAGCACAGATACGCAGTATTTT

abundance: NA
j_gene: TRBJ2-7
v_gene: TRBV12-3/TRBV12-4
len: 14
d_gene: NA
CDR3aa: CASSPASYSYEQYF
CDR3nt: TGTGCCAGCAGCCCTGCTAGTTACTCCTACGAGCAGTACTTC

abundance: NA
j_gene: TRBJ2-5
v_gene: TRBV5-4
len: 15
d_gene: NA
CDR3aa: CASSQPDPVQETQYF
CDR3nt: TGTGCCAGCAGCCAACCAGACCCCGTCCAAGAGACCCAGTACTTC

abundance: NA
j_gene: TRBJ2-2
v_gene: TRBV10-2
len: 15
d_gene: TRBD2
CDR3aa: CASGRLAEGTGELFF
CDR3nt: TGCGCCAGCGGGCGACTAGCGGAGGGCACCGGGGAGCTGTTTTTT

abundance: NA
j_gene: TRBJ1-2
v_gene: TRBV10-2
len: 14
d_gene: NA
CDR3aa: CASSEFVGRDGYTF
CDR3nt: TGCGCCAGCAGTGAATTTGTGGGCAGGGATGGCTACACCTTC

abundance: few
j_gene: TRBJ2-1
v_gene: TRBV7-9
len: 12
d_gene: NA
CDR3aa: CASSIGGPAKFF
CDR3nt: TGTGCCAGCAGCATAGGGGGACCAGCTAAGTTCTTC

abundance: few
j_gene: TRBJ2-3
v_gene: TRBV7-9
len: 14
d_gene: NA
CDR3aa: CASSPQVTTDTQYF
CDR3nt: TGTGCCAGCAGCCCCCAGGTGACCACAGATACGCAGTATTTT

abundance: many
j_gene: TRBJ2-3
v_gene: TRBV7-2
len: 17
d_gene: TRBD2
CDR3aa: CASSQGLAGGPEGTQYF
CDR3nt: TGTGCCAGCAGCCAGGGACTAGCGGGAGGGCCGGAAGGTACGCAGTATTTT

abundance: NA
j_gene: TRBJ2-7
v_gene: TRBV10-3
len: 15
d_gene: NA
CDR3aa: CAINTGQSTSYEQYF
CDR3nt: TGTGCCATCAATACGGGACAATCGACCTCCTACGAGCAGTACTTC

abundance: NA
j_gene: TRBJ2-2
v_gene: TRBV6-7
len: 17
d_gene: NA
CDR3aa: CASSYPSWTSNTGELFF
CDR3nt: TGTGCCAGCAGTTACCCCTCCTGGACATCGAACACCGGGGAGCTGTTTTTT

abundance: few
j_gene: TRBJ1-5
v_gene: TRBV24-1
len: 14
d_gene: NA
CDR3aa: CATSDPDSDQPQHF
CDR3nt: TGTGCCACCAGTGACCCTGACAGTGATCAGCCCCAGCATTTT

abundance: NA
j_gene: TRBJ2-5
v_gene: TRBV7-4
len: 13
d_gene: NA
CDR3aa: CASGTGIQETQYF
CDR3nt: TGTGCCAGCGGGACGGGGATCCAAGAGACCCAGTACTTC

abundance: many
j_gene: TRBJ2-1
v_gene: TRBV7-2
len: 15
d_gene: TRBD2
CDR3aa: CASSQGLAGGFEQFF
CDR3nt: TGTGCCAGCAGCCAGGGACTAGCGGGAGGATTTGAGCAGTTCTTC

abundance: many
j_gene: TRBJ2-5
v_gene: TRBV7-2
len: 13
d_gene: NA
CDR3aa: CASSYRAQETQYF
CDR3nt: TGTGCCAGCAGCTACCGCGCCCAAGAGACCCAGTACTTC

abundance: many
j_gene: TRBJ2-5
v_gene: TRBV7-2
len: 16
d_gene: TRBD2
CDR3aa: CASSSGTSGRWETQYF
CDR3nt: TGTGCCAGCAGCTCGGGGACTAGCGGGAGATGGGAGACCCAGTACTTC

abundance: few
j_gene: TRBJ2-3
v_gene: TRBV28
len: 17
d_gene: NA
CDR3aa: CASSLGRLGEGTDTQYF
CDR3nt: TGTGCCAGCAGTTTAGGGCGACTCGGGGAGGGCACAGATACGCAGTATTTT

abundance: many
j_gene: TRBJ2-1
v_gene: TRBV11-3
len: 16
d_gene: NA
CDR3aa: CASSIGGLPGGNEQFF
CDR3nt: TGTGCCAGCAGCATTGGGGGACTCCCAGGTGGCAATGAGCAGTTCTTC

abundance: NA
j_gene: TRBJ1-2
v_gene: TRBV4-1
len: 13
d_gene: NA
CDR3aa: CASSQEGNYGYTF
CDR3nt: TGCGCCAGCAGCCAAGAGGGGAACTATGGCTACACCTTC

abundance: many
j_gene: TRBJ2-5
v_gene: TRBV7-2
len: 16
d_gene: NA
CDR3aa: CASSLRGGPQGRTQYF
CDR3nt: TGTGCCAGCAGCTTAAGGGGCGGTCCTCAAGGCCGGACCCAGTACTTC

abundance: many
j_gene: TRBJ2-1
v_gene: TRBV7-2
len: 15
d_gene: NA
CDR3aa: CASSTDTAPYNEQFF
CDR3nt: TGTGCCAGCAGCACCGACACAGCCCCCTACAATGAGCAGTTCTTC

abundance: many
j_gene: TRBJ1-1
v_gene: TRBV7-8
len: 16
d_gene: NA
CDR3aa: CASSGFPRTENREAFF
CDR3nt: TGTGCCAGCAGCGGATTCCCAAGGACCGAGAACAGAGAAGCTTTCTTT

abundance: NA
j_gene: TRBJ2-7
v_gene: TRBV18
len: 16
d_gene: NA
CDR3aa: CASSQGLGRDSYEQYF
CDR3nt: TGTGCCAGCTCCCAGGGCCTAGGGAGAGACTCCTACGAGCAGTACTTC

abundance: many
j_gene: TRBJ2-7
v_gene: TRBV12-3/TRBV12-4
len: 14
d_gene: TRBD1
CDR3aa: CASSRLRGLYEQYF
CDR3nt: TGTGCCAGCAGCCGCCTCAGGGGGTTGTACGAGCAGTACTTC

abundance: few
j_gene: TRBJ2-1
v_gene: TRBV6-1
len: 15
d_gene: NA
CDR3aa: CASSLSGLNQGEQFF
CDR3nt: TGTGCCAGCAGCCTCTCGGGACTCAATCAGGGTGAGCAGTTCTTC

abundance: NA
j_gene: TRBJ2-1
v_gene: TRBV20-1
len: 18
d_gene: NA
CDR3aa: CSARSGSPSRSSYNEQFF
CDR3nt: TGCAGTGCGAGAAGCGGGTCCCCCTCCCGGAGCTCCTACAATGAGCAGTTCTTC

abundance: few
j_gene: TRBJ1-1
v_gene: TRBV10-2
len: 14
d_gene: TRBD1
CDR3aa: CASSESPQGARAFF
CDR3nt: TGCGCCAGCAGTGAGTCTCCGCAGGGGGCAAGAGCTTTCTTT

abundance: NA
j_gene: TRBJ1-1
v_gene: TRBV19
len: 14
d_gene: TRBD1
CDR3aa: CASSRTGEGTEAFF
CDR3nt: TGTGCCAGTAGTAGGACAGGGGAGGGCACTGAAGCTTTCTTT

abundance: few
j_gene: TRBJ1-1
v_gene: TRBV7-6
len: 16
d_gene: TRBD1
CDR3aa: CASSSGTGGANTEAFF
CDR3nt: TGTGCCAGCAGCTCTGGGACAGGGGGCGCGAACACTGAAGCTTTCTTT

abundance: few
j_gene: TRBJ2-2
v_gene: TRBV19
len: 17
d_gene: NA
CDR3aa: CASSIVRTAQSAGELFF
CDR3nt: TGTGCCAGTAGTATAGTTCGGACAGCTCAGTCGGCCGGGGAGCTGTTTTTT

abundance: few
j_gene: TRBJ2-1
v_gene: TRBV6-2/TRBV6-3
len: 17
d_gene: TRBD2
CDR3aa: CASSYGTSGMYWYEQFF
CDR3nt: TGTGCCAGCAGTTACGGGACTAGCGGGATGTACTGGTATGAGCAGTTCTTC

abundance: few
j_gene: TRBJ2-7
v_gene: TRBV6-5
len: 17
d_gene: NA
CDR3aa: CASSYSSPKRASYEQYF
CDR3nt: TGTGCCAGCAGTTACTCGAGTCCGAAAAGGGCTTCCTACGAGCAGTACTTC

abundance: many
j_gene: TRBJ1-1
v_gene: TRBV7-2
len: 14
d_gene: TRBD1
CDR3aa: CASSMTGTNTEAFF
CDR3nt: TGTGCCAGCAGCATGACAGGGACGAACACTGAAGCTTTCTTT

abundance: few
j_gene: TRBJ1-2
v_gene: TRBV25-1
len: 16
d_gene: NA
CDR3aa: CASSDAGGTPSYGYTF
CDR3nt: TGTGCCAGCAGTGACGCGGGTGGAACCCCTAGCTATGGCTACACCTTC

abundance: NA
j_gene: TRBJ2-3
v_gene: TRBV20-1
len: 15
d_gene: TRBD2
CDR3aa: CSASPRSGRGDTQYF
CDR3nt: TGCAGTGCTAGTCCCCGTAGCGGGAGGGGAGATACGCAGTATTTT

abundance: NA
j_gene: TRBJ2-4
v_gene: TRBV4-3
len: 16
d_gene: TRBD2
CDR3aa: CASSTTSGLAKNIQYF
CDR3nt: TGCGCCAGCAGCACAACTAGCGGGCTAGCCAAAAACATTCAGTACTTC

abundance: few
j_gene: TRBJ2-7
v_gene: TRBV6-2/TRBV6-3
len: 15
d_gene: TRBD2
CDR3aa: CASRVTGTSGNEQYF
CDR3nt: TGTGCCAGCAGGGTGACCGGGACTAGCGGGAACGAGCAGTACTTC

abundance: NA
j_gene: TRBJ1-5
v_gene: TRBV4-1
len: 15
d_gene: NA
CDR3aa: CASSQTGHSYQPQHF
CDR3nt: TGCGCCAGCAGCCAGACGGGACATAGCTATCAGCCCCAGCATTTT

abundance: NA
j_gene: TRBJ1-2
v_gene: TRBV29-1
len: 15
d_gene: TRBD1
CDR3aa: CSVGEGTGGAYGYTF
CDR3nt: TGCAGCGTTGGAGAGGGGACAGGGGGGGCCTATGGCTACACCTTC

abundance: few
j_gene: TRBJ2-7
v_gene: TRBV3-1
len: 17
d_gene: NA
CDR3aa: CASSQGGGAKTSYEQYF
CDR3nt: TGTGCCAGCAGCCAAGGGGGCGGTGCAAAGACGTCGTACGAGCAGTACTTC

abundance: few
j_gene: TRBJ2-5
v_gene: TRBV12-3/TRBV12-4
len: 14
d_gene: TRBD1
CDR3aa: CASSGMGQGETQYF
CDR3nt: TGTGCCAGCAGTGGGATGGGACAGGGGGAGACCCAGTACTTC

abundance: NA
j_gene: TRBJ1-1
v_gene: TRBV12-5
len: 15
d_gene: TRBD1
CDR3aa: CASGLPTGGRVGAFF
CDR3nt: TGTGCTAGTGGTTTGCCTACAGGGGGCCGTGTTGGAGCTTTCTTT

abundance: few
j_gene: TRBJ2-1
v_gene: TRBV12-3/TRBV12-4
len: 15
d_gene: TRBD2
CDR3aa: CASSPLSGSEGEQFF
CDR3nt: TGTGCCAGCAGTCCCCTTAGCGGGAGCGAGGGTGAGCAGTTCTTC

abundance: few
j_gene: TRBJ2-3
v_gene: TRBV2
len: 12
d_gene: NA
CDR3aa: CASTVSTDTQYF
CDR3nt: TGTGCCAGCACGGTCAGCACAGATACGCAGTATTTT

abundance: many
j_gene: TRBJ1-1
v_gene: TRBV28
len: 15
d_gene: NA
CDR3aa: CASSLPLTGMTEAFF
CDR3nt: TGTGCCAGCAGTTTACCCCTAACAGGGATGACTGAAGCTTTCTTT

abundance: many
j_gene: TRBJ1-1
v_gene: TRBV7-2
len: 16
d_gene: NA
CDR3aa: CASSSKWSILNTEAFF
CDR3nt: TGTGCCAGCAGCTCAAAGTGGTCCATCTTGAACACTGAAGCTTTCTTT

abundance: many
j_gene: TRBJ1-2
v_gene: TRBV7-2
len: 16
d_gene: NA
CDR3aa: CASSLSRAAKAYGYTF
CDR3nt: TGTGCCAGCAGCTTAAGTCGGGCGGCAAAAGCCTATGGCTACACCTTC

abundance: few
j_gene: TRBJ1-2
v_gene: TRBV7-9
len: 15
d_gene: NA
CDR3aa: CASSLGIAGSYGYTF
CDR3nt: TGTGCCAGCAGCTTAGGCATCGCAGGGAGCTATGGCTACACCTTC